This T cell receptor (beta chain) was obtained from a study of cytomegalovirus exposure and HLA in healthy donors. Amplification used 60 Vbeta primers and 13 Jbeta primers. In the authors' workflow: Around 11 million of around 85 million unique TCR beta chains were shared, per a later count. TCRdb's copy holds only in-frame clones and misses some; the assay was immunoSEQ multiplex PCR. V, J and clone size derive from that table, while D and trimming were established from the DNA sequence. This table holds roughly 130,000 clones, over 70% found once. With respect to this clone: Its antigen is unidentified.

Study-wide results and limits: Later analysis revealed greater clonal expansion in HLA-associated TCR beta chains than in equally common others. The analysis excluded some indistinguishable V segments, including TRBV6-2 and TRBV6-3. Later analysis suggested links between common viral pathogens and several top significant clusters.

Trimming left V 5 bases short and J 3 bases short, with 14 bases between. CDR1 SGHTA and CDR2 FQGNSA come from the germline V gene. This CDR3 is built from 14 residues. The chain employs TRBV7-2 and TRBJ2-7; D remains unclear. This sequence was found in a woman in her thirties or forties in good health and CMV-seropositive. The source material was PBMCs. CDR3 nucleotide sequence: TGTGCCAGCAGCAATCGAAACAGATTCTACGAGCAGTACTTC. Amino acid sequence: CASSNRNRFYEQYF.